These 29 T cell receptor beta chains originate from one sample sequenced in a study of Graves' ophthalmopathy and Graves' hyperthyroidism. Researchers took RNA transcripts and amplified TCR beta CDR3 regions from them. Amplification began with first-round RT-PCR using HTBI primers, then second-round multiplex PCR was performed. One entry per CDR3 protein results from TCRdb running MiXCR on the multiplex PCR reads. The sample lists roughly 400,000 distinct CDR3 sequences, around 17% occurring once. Sequenced sample: peripheral blood. The receptor set was obtained from a woman younger than 30 with Graves' ophthalmopathy.

This clonotype was recorded many times. This rearrangement joins TRBV7-2 to TRBJ2-7; TRBD2 matches 11 bases. V dropped 3 bases and J dropped 0; count of bases not matched to a gene: 7. The germline gives CDR1 SGHTA, CDR2 FQGNSA. The CDR3 totals 17 residues. The CDR3 here is CASSFALAGVSSYEQYF. CDR3 bases: TGTGCCAGCAGCTTCGCACTAGCGGGAGTCAGCTCCTACGAGCAGTACTTC.

This clonotype was detected many times. J is TRBJ1-1 and V is TRBV10-3, with a weak D call TRBD1 (5 bases). With 0 bases removed from V and 1 base from J, the gap between germline ends came to 15 bases. The CDR3 has 17 residues. Germline values: CDR1 ENHRY, CDR2 SYGVKD. The CDR3 coding sequence is TGTGCCATCAGTGAGTCGATAAGGGGACGGCAGAACACTGAAGCTTTCTTT. It encodes CAISESIRGRQNTEAFF.

The chain has TRBV10-3 and TRBJ2-7; 7 bases agree with TRBD2. Germline lookup yields CDR1 ENHRY and CDR2 SYGVKD. With 10 bases clipped from V and 1 base from J, the junction kept 7 bases outside the gene matches. This CDR3 contains 13 residues. The CDR3 sequence is CATREGLSYEQYF. The DNA of the CDR3 is TGTGCCACCAGGGAGGGGTTATCCTACGAGCAGTACTTC.

This clonotype was recorded many times. Germline and junction disagree at one end, which may indicate a read error. This chain joins TRBV11-2 and TRBJ2-5; maybe TRBD2 (6 bases). The CDR3 is 11 residues long. Looked up from germline, CDR1 is SGHAT and CDR2 is FQNNGV. The CDR3 sequence is CASSQDYLWDF. In DNA form, the CDR3 reads TGTGCCAGCAGCCAGGACTATCTCTGGGACTTC.

This clonotype was counted many times. This rearrangement joins TRBV28 to TRBJ2-7, with TRBD1 matching over 10 bases. The V segment lost 4 bases and the J segment 1 base; nucleotides outside the gene matches: 10. Germline loops: CDR1 MDHEN, CDR2 SYDVKM. This CDR3 is built from 17 residues. The chain's CDR3 is CASSSTRQGARSYEQYF. The CDR3 nucleotides read TGTGCCAGCAGTTCCACCCGACAGGGGGCAAGGTCCTACGAGCAGTACTTC.

A remark on this clonotype: A much larger clone is a single base away; this may be a read error. V usage is TRBV20-1 and J usage is TRBJ1-6, with D unclear. Per the germline V gene, CDR1 is DFQATT and CDR2 is SNEGSKA (reference sequence). CDR3 length: 14 amino acids. V was trimmed by 5 bases and J by 10 bases, leaving 18 bases between them. The DNA for the CDR3 is TGCAGTGCTGCCCCAGCCACTGGGAGCTCACCCCTCCACTTT. It translates to CSAAPATGSSPLHF.

The table lists this clonotype with many counts. The CDR3 sequence: CASSPRQGAMNTGELFF. The CDR3 region has the DNA TGTGCCAGCAGCCCCAGACAGGGGGCAATGAACACCGGGGAGCTGTTTTTT. The chain links TRBV4-2 to TRBJ2-2; 10 bases are a match to TRBD1. This CDR3 region has 17 residues. Germline V CDR1 and CDR2: LGHNA, YNFKEQ. The junction had 6 bases not matched to a gene; V was cut back by 4 bases and J by 1 base.

This clonotype occurred many times. This chain connects TRBV10-1 to TRBJ2-5; 11 bases align to TRBD1. J lost 5 bases, V lost 11 bases, and 22 bases had no gene match. CDR1 and CDR2 from the germline V gene are WNHNN and SYGVQD (reference sequence). The CDR3 consists of 18 residues. The CDR3 sequence: CASLPLGTGGRAGETQYF. The CDR3 nucleotides are TGCGCCTCCCTACCTTTGGGGACAGGGGGAAGGGCCGGCGAGACCCAGTACTTC.

This chain uses TRBV25-1 with TRBJ1-2; 8 bases agree with TRBD1. The CDR3 length is 13 residues. Looked up from germline, CDR1 is MGHDK and CDR2 is SYGVNS. V was clipped by 4 bases and J by 4 bases; unmatched bases: 2. The CDR3 is CASSGTGFYGYTF. As DNA, the CDR3 is TGTGCCAGCAGTGGGACAGGGTTCTATGGCTACACCTTC.

This clonotype was counted ten times or more. The chain couples TRBV2 to TRBJ2-5; perhaps TRBD1 as D (5 bases). Trimming shortened V by 7 bases and J by 5 bases, and 17 bases separated the two germline ends. CDR3 length equals 14 residues. Germline lookup yields CDR1 SNHLY and CDR2 FYNNEI. The CDR3 spells CASTGRVIYETQYF. CDR3 DNA: TGTGCCAGCACCGGCAGGGTGATATACGAGACCCAGTACTTC.

This clonotype appeared many times. With a much larger clone just one base away, this may be a read error. Here the CDR3 omits its conserved ending phenylalanine or tryptophan, so a read error is the likely source. This chain uses TRBV30 with TRBJ1-3; 8 nucleotides line up with TRBD1. V shed 2 bases and J 2 bases; nucleotides not matched to a gene: 2. Germline CDR1 is GTSNPN and CDR2 is SVGIG (reference sequence). The CDR3 is 14 amino acids. CDR3 coding DNA: TGTGCCTGGAGTCGGACAGGGCCTGGAAACACCATATATCTT. It codes for CAWSRTGPGNTIYL.

The chain has TRBV7-8 and TRBJ1-3, with 7 bases matching TRBD1. Germline V gives CDR1 SGHVS, CDR2 FQNEAQ. The CDR3 runs 16 residues. V lost 1 base to trimming and J lost 3 bases; unmatched junction nucleotides: 6. CDR3 sequence reads: CASSLDETGIGNTIYF. DNA of the CDR3: TGTGCCAGCAGCTTAGATGAGACAGGGATTGGAAACACCATATATTTT.

This clonotype showed up many times. The chain joins TRBV4-1 to TRBJ2-7, with 12 bases aligning to TRBD2. This CDR3 spans 17 amino acids. V gave up 2 bases and J gave up 0 bases; unmatched junction bases: 5. The germline V gene encodes CDR1 MGHRA and CDR2 YSYEKL. The CDR3: CASSQTLAGGISYEQYF. In DNA form, the CDR3 reads TGCGCCAGCAGCCAAACCCTAGCGGGAGGGATCTCCTACGAGCAGTACTTC.

The gene calls are TRBV28 and TRBJ2-7; 9 bases match TRBD1. CDR3 length: 15 residues. Germline V gene lookup returns CDR1 MDHEN and CDR2 SYDVKM. The J segment lost 4 bases and the V segment lost 7 bases, leaving 11 bases of the junction unmatched. The CDR3 DNA is TGTGCCAGCACCGCTCCCGGGACAGGGTCGTACGAGCAGTACTTC. Amino acid sequence: CASTAPGTGSYEQYF.

This clonotype was picked up many times. The chain combines TRBV12-3 or TRBV12-4 with TRBJ2-7, with D perhaps given as TRBD1 or TRBD2 (5 bases each). V dropped 1 base and J dropped 12 bases, with 19 bases sitting between them. The CDR3 covers 14 residues. The CDR3 DNA reads as TGTGCCAGCAGTTTAGGGGGGACGGCAGCCGAGAGGTACTTC. It encodes CASSLGGTAAERYF.

Regarding this clonotype: A read error may explain this, as a much larger clone is one base away. The rearrangement uses TRBV28 and TRBJ2-2; D unresolved. Germline lookup yields CDR1 MDHEN and CDR2 SYDVKM. The CDR3 runs to 12 residues. The ends were cut back, 7 bases at V and 1 base at J, with 4 bases in the middle. CDR3 residues: CASIENTGELFF. The DNA for the CDR3 is TGTGCCAGCATTGAGAACACCGGGGAGCTGTTTTTT. Full variable domain (outside the CDR3, taken from reference TRBV28 and TRBJ2-2): DVKVTQSSRYLVKRTGEKVFLECVQDMDHENMFWYRQDPGLGLRLIYFSYDVKMKEKGDIPEGYSVSREKKERFSLILESASTNQTSMYLCASIENTGELFFGEGSRLTVL.

J is TRBJ2-5 and V is TRBV9; D is possibly TRBD2 (6 bases). Germline CDR1 is SGDLS and CDR2 is YYNGEE. The CDR3 runs 17 residues. V was clipped by 0 bases and J by 4 bases, with 19 bases between them. The CDR3 here is CASSVGLRRENRETQYF. In nucleotides, the CDR3 is TGTGCCAGCAGCGTAGGTCTTCGGCGGGAAAACAGAGAGACCCAGTACTTC. Variable domain in full (rest from reference TRBV9 and TRBJ2-5): DSGVTQTPKHLITATGQRVTLRCSPRSGDLSVYWYQQSLDQGLQFLIQYYNGEERAKGNILERFSAQQFPDLHSELNLSSLELGDSALYFCASSVGLRRENRETQYFGPGTRLLVL.

CDR3 sequence (DNA): TGTGCCAGCAGGTCACTAGCGGGGTTCTGGGAGCAGTACTTC. Protein sequence: CASRSLAGFWEQYF. This sequence joins TRBV7-2 and TRBJ2-7, with 10 positions matching TRBD2. Germline V gene sequence: CDR1 SGHTA, CDR2 FQGNSA. The trim removed 6 bases at V and 7 bases at J, leaving 9 bases unmatched. The CDR3 extends over 14 amino acids.

V and J are TRBV12-3 or TRBV12-4 and TRBJ2-5, with D perhaps TRBD1 or TRBD2 (6 bases each). V shed 7 bases and J shed 5 bases, with 17 bases lying between them. CDR3 length: 14 residues. This CDR3 reads CASNPGGQGETQYF. The CDR3 nucleotides read TGTGCCAGCAATCCCGGGGGCCAGGGGGAGACCCAGTACTTC.

This clonotype was counted ten times or more. V is TRBV15 and J is TRBJ2-1; D perhaps matches TRBD1 (7 bases). Trimming removed 1 base from V and 6 bases from J, with 16 bases in between. Germline-derived CDR1 and CDR2 are LNHNV and YYDKDF (reference sequence). The CDR3 loop spans 16 amino acids. The DNA of the CDR3 is TGTGCCACCAGCAGAGCGGGGGACAGAGGGAGCAATGAGCAGTTCTTC. Protein sequence: CATSRAGDRGSNEQFF.

This clonotype was counted ten times or more. This rearrangement joins TRBV19 to TRBJ2-2; 8 positions match TRBD1. The CDR3 has 14 residues. After removal of 7 bases from V and 6 bases from J, the junction contained 7 bases not matched to a gene. The germline gives CDR1 LNHDA, CDR2 SQIVND (reference sequence). The CDR3 here is CASNSRGRAGELFF. CDR3 DNA: TGTGCCAGTAATAGCAGGGGGCGGGCCGGGGAGCTGTTTTTT.

Many counts were recorded for this clonotype. The V and J genes are TRBV6-2 or TRBV6-3 and TRBJ1-2; D is uncertain. The CDR3 runs 14 residues. V was shortened by 5 bases and J by 4 bases, with 14 bases between the two germline ends. Germline lookup yields CDR1 MNHEY and CDR2 SVGEGT. This CDR3 reads CASSPHGILYGYTF. Here the CDR3 DNA reads TGTGCCAGCAGTCCCCACGGGATCCTCTATGGCTACACCTTC.

This clonotype was seen at least ten times. The rearrangement links TRBV20-1 to TRBJ2-5; a possible D gene is TRBD2 (6 bases). The germline V and J ends were trimmed by 7 bases and 2 bases, with 20 bases remaining between them. The CDR3 runs 15 residues. Germline V gives CDR1 DFQATT, CDR2 SNEGSKA (reference sequence). CDR3 sequence reads: CSGWVGASEQETQYF. CDR3 coding DNA: TGCAGTGGGTGGGTCGGCGCTAGCGAGCAAGAGACCCAGTACTTC.

This clonotype was seen ten or more times. Here the CDR3 DNA reads TGTGCCAGCAGTTACCAGCCACAGGGGCCCGGGGAGCTGTTTTTT. Protein: CASSYQPQGPGELFF. This rearrangement joins TRBV6-5 to TRBJ2-2; 7 nucleotides match TRBD1. The CDR3 extends over 15 amino acids. The junction had 6 bases not matched to a gene; V was cut back by 2 bases and J by 6 bases. Germline V gene sequence: CDR1 MNHEY, CDR2 SVGAGI.

This clonotype was seen repeatedly, ten times or more. The chain employs TRBV2 and TRBJ2-2, with D perhaps matching TRBD1 or TRBD2 (5 bases each). CDR3 size: 11 residues. Trimming removed 6 bases from V and 7 bases from J, with 6 bases in between. Per the germline V gene, CDR1 is SNHLY and CDR2 is FYNNEI. The CDR3 sequence: CASRGDGELFF. CDR3 coding DNA: TGTGCCAGCAGGGGGGACGGGGAGCTGTTTTTT. Using reference TRBV2 and TRBJ2-2 for the parts outside the CDR3, the full variable domain is EPEVTQTPSHQVTQMGQEVILRCVPISNHLYFYWYRQILGQKVEFLVSFYNNEISEKSEIFDDQFSVERPDGSNFTLKIRSTKLEDSAMYFCASRGDGELFFGEGSRLTVL.

This clonotype was counted once. The CDR3 region is CASSSHRVEEQYF. In DNA form, the CDR3 reads TGTGCCAGCAGTTCGCACAGGGTGGAGGAGCAGTACTTC. The rearrangement joins TRBV28 to TRBJ2-4; TRBD1 might be the D (6 bases). Germline V CDR1 and CDR2: MDHEN, SYDVKM. This CDR3 has 13 amino acids. The V gene lost 4 bases and the J gene lost 13 bases, with 17 bases spanning the gap.

The chain joins TRBV6-2 or TRBV6-3 to TRBJ2-2, with 9 bases fitting TRBD2. Germline V gene lookup returns CDR1 MNHEY and CDR2 SVGEGT. V gave up 6 bases and J gave up 2 bases; unmatched junction bases: 13. The CDR3 is 18 amino acids. The CDR3 bases are TGTGCCAGCAGCCCCGTGTCTAGCGGGGTTTTAAACACCGGGGAGCTGTTTTTT. Residues: CASSPVSSGVLNTGELFF.

The chain couples TRBV6-5 to TRBJ2-7, with 7 bases identical to TRBD2. The germline V gene has CDR1 MNHEY and CDR2 SVGAGI. The V and J ends lost 2 bases and 4 bases, in that order; junction bases with no gene match: 5. This CDR3 contains 14 residues. The CDR3 region is CASSYGGSWYEQYF. In DNA, the CDR3 is TGTGCCAGCAGTTACGGCGGGAGTTGGTACGAGCAGTACTTC.

This clonotype was seen many times. The chain links TRBV7-2 to TRBJ2-7, with D possibly matching TRBD1 (5 bases). V was clipped by 1 base and J by 4 bases, with 14 bases between them. This CDR3 has 15 residues. In germline, CDR1 is SGHTA, CDR2 FQGNSA. In DNA, the CDR3 is TGTGCCAGCAGCTTAGGGGGCGAGAGCCCGTACGAGCAGTACTTC. This encodes CASSLGGESPYEQYF.